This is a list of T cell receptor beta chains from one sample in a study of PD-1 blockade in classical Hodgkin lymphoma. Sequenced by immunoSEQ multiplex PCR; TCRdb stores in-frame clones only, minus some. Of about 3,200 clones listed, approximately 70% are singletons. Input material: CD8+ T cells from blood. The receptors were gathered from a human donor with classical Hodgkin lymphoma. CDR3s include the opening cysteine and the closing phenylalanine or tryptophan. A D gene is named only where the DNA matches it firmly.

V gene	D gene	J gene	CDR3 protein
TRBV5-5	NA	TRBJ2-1	CASSFGSGQINNEQFF
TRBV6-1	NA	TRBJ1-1	CASNPKGEGAEEAFF
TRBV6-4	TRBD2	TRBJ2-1	CASSEAGEVDEQFF
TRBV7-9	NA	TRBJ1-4	CASSRNRSQDEKLFF
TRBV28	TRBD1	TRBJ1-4	CASSLSIPGQALNEKLFF
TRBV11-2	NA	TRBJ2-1	CASSLAGPMGNEQFF
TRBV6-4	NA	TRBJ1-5	CASSERANQPQHF
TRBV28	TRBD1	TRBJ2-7	CASSPDRDRGVEQYF
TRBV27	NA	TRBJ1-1	CASSFRGGTEAFF
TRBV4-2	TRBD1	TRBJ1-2	CASSLPGQGAGYTF
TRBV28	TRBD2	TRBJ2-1	CAGSGSESYNEQFF
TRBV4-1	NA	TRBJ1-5	CASSQDGIGGDQPQHF
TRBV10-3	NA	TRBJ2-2	CAITLRQPANTGELFF
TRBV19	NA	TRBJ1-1	CASSMDLLLGTEAFF
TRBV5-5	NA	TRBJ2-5	CASSFAAFQETQYF
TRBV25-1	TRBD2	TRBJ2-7	CASSGQLAGHTYEQYF
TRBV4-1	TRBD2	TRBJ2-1	CASSQDRTSGYNEQFF
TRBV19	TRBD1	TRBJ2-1	CASSDRGHNEQFF
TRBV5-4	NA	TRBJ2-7	CASSLAGHPYEQYF
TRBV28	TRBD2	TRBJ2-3	CASSTRTSGHYTDTQYF
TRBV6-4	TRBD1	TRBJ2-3	CASSDSGQGADTQYF
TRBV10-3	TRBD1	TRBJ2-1	CASCTGQDNGEQFF
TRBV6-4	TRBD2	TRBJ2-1	CASSEGLAGYNEQFF
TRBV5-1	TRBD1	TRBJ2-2	CASSFEPGQRNTGELFF
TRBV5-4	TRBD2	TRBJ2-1	CASSAGRDWVNNEQFF
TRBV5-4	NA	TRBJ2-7	CASSLDLHEQYF
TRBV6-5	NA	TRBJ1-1	CASSLNPGHPFEAFF
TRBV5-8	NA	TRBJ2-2	CASSSFRRSINTGELFF
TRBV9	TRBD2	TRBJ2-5	CASSPPPAGGGETQYF
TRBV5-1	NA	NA	CASSPLQGFNEQYF
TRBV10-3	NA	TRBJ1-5	CAISDSLTGNGNQPQHF
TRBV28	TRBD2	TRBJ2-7	CASGRGSGITYEQYF
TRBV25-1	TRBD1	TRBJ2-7	CASSVTGGTNEQYF
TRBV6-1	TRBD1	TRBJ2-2	CASTGDRDTGELFF
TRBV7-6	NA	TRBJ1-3	CASSLTLPGEFGNTIYF
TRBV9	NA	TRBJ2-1	CASSAENRDYNEQFF
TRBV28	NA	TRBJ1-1	CASSLSIIGTEAFF
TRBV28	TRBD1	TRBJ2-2	CASSSDRVDTGELFF
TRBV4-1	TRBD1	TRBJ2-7	CASSHPGQGTYEQYF
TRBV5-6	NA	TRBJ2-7	CASSLAGHPYEQYF
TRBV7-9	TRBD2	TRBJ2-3	CASSLTAGDTDTQYF
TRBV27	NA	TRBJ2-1	CASSLFGGAYNEQFF
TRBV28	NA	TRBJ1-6	CASSHAWEPLHF
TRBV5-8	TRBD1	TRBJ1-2	CASSLPGQGFGYTF
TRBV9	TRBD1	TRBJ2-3	CASSIYRGDTQYF
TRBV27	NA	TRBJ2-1	CASSLLGGNEQFF